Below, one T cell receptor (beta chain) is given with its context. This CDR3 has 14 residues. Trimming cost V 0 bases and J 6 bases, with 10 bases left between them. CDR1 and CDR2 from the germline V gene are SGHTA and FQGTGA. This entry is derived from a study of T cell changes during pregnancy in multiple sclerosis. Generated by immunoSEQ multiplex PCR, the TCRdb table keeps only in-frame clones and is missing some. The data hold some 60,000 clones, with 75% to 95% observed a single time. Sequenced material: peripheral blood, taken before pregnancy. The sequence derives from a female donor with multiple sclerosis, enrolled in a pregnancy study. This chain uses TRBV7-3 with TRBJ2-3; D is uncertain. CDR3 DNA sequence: TGTGCCAGCAGCTTAACGGGCCGCCTCGATACGCAGTATTTT. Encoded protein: CASSLTGRLDTQYF.